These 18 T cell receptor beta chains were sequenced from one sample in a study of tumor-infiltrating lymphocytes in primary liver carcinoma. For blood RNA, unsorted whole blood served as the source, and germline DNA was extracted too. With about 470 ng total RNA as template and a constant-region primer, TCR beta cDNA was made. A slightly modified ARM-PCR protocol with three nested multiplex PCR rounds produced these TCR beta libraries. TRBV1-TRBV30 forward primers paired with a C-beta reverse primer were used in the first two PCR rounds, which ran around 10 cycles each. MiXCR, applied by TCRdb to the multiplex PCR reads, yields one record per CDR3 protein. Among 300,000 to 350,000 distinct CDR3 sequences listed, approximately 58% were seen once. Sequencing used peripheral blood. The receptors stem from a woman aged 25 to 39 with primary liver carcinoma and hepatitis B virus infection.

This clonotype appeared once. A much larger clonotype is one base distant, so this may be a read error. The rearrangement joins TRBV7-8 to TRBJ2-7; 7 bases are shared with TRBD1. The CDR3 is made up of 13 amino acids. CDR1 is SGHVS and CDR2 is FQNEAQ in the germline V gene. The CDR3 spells CASSLGTGYEQCF. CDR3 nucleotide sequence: TGTGCCAGCAGCTTAGGGACAGGCTACGAGCAGTGCTTC.

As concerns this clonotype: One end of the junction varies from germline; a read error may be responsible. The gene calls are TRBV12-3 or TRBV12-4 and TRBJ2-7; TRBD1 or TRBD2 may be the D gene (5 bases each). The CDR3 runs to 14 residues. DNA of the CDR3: TGTGCCAGCAGTTTACCAGGGCTCCCGGGGAAGCAGTATTTC. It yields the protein CASSLPGLPGKQYF.

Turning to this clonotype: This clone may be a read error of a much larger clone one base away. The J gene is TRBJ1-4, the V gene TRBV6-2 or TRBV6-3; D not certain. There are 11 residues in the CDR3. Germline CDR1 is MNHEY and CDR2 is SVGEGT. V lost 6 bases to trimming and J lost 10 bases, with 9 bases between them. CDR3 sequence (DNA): TGTGCCAGCAGCAACGAGGGAAAACTGTTTTTT. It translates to CASSNEGKLFF.

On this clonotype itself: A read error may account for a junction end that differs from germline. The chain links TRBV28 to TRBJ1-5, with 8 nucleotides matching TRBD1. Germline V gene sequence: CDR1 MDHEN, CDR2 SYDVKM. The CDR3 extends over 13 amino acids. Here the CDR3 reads CASGQGSYHPQHF. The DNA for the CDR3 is TGTGCCAGCGGACAGGGCTCTTATCATCCCCAGCATTTT.

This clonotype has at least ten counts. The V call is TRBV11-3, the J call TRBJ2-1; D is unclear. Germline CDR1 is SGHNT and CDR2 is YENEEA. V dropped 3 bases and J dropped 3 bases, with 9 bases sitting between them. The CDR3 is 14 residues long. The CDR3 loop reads CASSFRVGYNEQFF. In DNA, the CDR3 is TGTGCCAGCAGCTTTAGAGTAGGCTACAATGAGCAGTTCTTC. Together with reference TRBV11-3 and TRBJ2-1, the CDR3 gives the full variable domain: EAGVVQSPRYKIIEKKQPVAFWCNPISGHNTLYWYLQNLGQGPELLIRYENEEAVDDSQLPKDRFSAERLKGVDSTLKIQPAELGDSAVYLCASSFRVGYNEQFFGPGTRLTVL.

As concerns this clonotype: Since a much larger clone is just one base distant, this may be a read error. The CDR3 DNA follows: TGTGTCAGCAGGCGTCAGGTTGGCGAGCAGTACTTC. As protein: CVSRRQVGEQYF. The V and J genes are TRBV6-1 and TRBJ2-7; D gene unclear. The germline V gene encodes CDR1 MNHNS and CDR2 SASEGT. This CDR3 has 12 amino acids.

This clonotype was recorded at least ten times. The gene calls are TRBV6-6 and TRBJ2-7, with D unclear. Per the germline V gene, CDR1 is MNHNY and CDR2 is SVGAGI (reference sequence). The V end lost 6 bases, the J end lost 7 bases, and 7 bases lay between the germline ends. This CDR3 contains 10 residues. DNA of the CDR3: TGTGCCAGCAGGGGCCGTGAGCAGTACTTC. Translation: CASRGREQYF.

The CDR3 spells CASSVEVNTEAFF. The CDR3 DNA follows: TGTGCCAGCAGTGTGGAGGTGAACACTGAAGCTTTCTTT. The chain joins TRBV2 to TRBJ1-1; D is uncertain. CDR1 SNHLY and CDR2 FYNNEI come from the germline V gene. Trimming cost V 4 bases and J 0 bases, with 6 bases left between them. The CDR3 length is 13 residues.

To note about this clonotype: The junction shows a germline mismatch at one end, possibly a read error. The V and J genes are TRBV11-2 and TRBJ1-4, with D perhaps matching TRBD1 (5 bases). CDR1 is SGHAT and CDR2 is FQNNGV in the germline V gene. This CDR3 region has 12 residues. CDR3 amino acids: CASSPLGGKLFF. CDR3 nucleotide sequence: TGCGCCAGCAGCCCCTTGGGGGGAAAACTGTTTTTT.

The CDR3 DNA is TGTGCCAGCATGGGTTGGACCGGGGAGCTGTTTTTT. It codes for CASMGWTGELFF. The chain joins TRBV28 to TRBJ2-2; D remains ambiguous. CDR1 MDHEN and CDR2 SYDVKM come from the germline V gene. The CDR3 has 12 residues. Deletions cut 7 bases from V and 5 bases from J, with 8 bases between.

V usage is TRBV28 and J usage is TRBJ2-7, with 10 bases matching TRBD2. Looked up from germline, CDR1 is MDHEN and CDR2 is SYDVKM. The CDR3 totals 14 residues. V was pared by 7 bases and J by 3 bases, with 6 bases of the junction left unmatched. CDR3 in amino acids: CASTKAGGGYEQYF. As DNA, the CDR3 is TGTGCCAGCACCAAAGCGGGAGGGGGCTACGAGCAGTACTTC.

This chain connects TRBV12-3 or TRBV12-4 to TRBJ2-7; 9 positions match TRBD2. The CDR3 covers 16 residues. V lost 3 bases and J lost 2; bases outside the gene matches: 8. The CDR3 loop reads CASSFSSGIRTYEQYF. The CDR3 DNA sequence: TGTGCCAGCAGTTTCTCTAGCGGGATACGGACCTACGAGCAGTACTTC.

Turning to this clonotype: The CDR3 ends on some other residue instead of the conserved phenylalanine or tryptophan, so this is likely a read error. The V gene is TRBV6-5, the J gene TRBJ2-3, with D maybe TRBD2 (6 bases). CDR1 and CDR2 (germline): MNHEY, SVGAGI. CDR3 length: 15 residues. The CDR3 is CVSRKDLWGADTQYY. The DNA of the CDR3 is TGTGTCAGCAGAAAGGACCTCTGGGGGGCAGATACGCAGTATTAT.

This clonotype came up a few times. CDR3 sequence (DNA): TGTGCCAGCAAGGGTGTTAGCGGGAGTCACTACGAGCAGTACTTC. This sequence encodes CASKGVSGSHYEQYF. The rearrangement joins TRBV6-2 or TRBV6-3 to TRBJ2-7, with 9 bases matching TRBD2. The CDR3 runs to 15 residues. In germline, CDR1 is MNHEY, CDR2 SVGEGT. V gave up 7 bases and J gave up 3 bases; unmatched junction bases: 10.

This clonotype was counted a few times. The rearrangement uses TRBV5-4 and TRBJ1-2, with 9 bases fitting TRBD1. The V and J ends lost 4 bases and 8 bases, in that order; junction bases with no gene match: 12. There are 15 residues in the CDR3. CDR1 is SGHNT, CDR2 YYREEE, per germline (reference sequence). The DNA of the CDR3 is TGTGCCAGCAGCCTGTCGGGACAGGGTTCTAAAGGCTACACCTTC. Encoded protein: CASSLSGQGSKGYTF.

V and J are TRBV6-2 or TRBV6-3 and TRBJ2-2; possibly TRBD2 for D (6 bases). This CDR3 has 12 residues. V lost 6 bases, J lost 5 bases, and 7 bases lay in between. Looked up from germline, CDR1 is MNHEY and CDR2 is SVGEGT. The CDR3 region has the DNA TGTGCCAGCAGACTAGCAACCGGGGAGCTGTTTTTT. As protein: CASRLATGELFF.

This CDR3 reads CASSITASHEQFF. The CDR3 DNA sequence: TGCGCCAGCAGCATAACCGCTAGCCACGAGCAGTTCTTC. The gene calls are TRBV5-1 and TRBJ2-1, with D possibly matching TRBD2 (5 bases). Germline V CDR1 and CDR2: SGHRS, YFSETQ. The CDR3 consists of 13 residues. Trimming took 4 bases from V and 10 from J, leaving 15 bases between them. Based on the CDR3 plus reference TRBV5-1 and TRBJ2-1, the full variable domain is KAGVTQTPRYLIKTRGQQVTLSCSPISGHRSVSWYQQTPGQGLQFLFEYFSETQRNKGNFPGRFSGRQFSNSRSEMNVSTLELGDSALYLCASSITASHEQFFGPGTRLTVL.

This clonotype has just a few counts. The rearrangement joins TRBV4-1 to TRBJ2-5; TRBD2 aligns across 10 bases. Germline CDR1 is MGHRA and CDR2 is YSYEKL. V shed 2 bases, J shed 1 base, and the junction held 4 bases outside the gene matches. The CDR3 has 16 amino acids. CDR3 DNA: TGCGCCAGCAGCCAATCTGGACTAGCGGTCCAAGAGACCCAGTACTTC. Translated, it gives CASSQSGLAVQETQYF.